The entry that follows covers one T cell receptor beta chain sequence. These data belong to a study of blood T cell repertoires in COVID-19. Study details: Sites in the United States, Italy and Spain provided acute and convalescent COVID-19 samples. In each case, the material was cDNA or gDNA derived from T cells, B-cell-depleted T cells, or PBMCs.

Germline V gene data show CDR1 as SEHNR and CDR2 as FQNEAQ (reference sequence). The V and J ends lost 4 bases and 3 bases, in that order; junction bases with no gene match: 3. There are 16 residues in the CDR3. Methods used by the authors: Reference gene primer amplification gave estimated nucleated cell counts. Only in-frame clones appear in the TCRdb table, and some are missing; sequencing was by immunoSEQ multiplex PCR. Clone size and V and J calls were adopted from that table, with D and trimming inferred from the DNA. The repertoire consists of roughly 230,000 clones, with more than 65% occurring once and the leading ten covering 3% to 4.5%.

The rearrangement joins TRBV7-9 to TRBJ2-5, with 15 bases aligning to TRBD2. The clonotype was recovered from a woman older than 75 with acute or convalescent COVID-19. Sequences were obtained from peripheral blood. In nucleotides, the CDR3 is TGTGCCAGCAGCTCGGGACTAGCGGGGGGCGAAGAGACCCAGTACTTC. This gives the protein CASSSGLAGGEETQYF.